This TCR beta chain is drawn from a study of T cells in Graves' hyperthyroidism and ophthalmopathy. General study findings and limits: Ophthalmopathy and stable hyperthyroidism were separated by a 13 V-J model. Most thyroid clonotypes that were expanded above 0.001 also turned up in blood.

Many counts were recorded for this clonotype. The antigen remains unidentified. RNA transcripts provided the source from which TCR beta CDR3 regions were amplified. With the HTBI primer set, the TCR CDR3 went through a first round of RT-PCR. Via MiXCR, TCRdb re-called the multiplex PCR reads, giving one row per CDR3 protein. This table holds about 420,000 distinct CDR3 sequences, 15% to 19% found once. This CDR3 spans 12 amino acids. V lost 6 bases, J lost 9 bases, and 3 bases stayed unmatched. The germline V gene has CDR1 SNHLY and CDR2 FYNNEI. The TCR was taken from a young woman with Graves' hyperthyroidism. Sequenced: blood. The rearrangement links TRBV2 to TRBJ2-1, with TRBD1 matching over 9 bases. The CDR3 is CASSWTGAEQFF. CDR3 DNA: TGTGCCAGCAGCTGGACAGGGGCTGAGCAGTTCTTC.